This paragraph covers one T cell receptor (beta chain) sequence. Its antigen is unknown. The data belong to a study of T cell responses to AZD1222 COVID-19 vaccine. General study results and limits: Just a handful of AZD1222 recipients tested seropositive at baseline. Clonal diversity was possibly underestimated, and the donors were mostly white British, with more females.

The method was immunoSEQ multiplex PCR; TCRdb's version includes in-frame clones alone and lacks a portion of them. In the table there are 75,000 to 90,000 clones, approximately 83% of which are singletons. V lost 3 bases to trimming and J lost 2 bases; unmatched junction nucleotides: 3. The CDR3 covers 15 residues. CDR1 KGHSH and CDR2 LQKENI come from the germline V gene. Pooling covered second doses at about 4 or about 12 weeks. The chain employs TRBV18 and TRBJ2-2; 7 positions agree with TRBD1. The specimen was peripheral blood, collected 28 days after the second AZD1222 dose. The clonotype comes from an adult who received the AZD1222 COVID-19 vaccine. The CDR3 DNA reads as TGTGCCAGCTCACCCCGGGACAGCAACACCGGGGAGCTGTTTTTT. Translating it yields CASSPRDSNTGELFF.